This is a list of T cell receptor beta chains from one sample in a study of T cells expressing NK-cell markers. For each CDR3 protein, TCRdb gives one entry from its re-call of the 5' RACE reads, without DNA. The sample totals roughly 430,000 distinct CDR3 sequences; its top ten clones hold about 7.1%. Sample: blood T cells: a sorted CD56 or NKG2C T cell subset, CD4+ or CD8+ T cells, or bulk PBMC T cells (not recorded which). Receptors were obtained from a woman aged 18 to 75 in good health. The CDR3 runs from the conserved cysteine through the conserved F or W. Each record gives: J gene, V gene, CDR3 protein.

>TRBJ2-3|TRBV20-1
CSARAEGTSGFDTQYF
>TRBJ2-5|TRBV29-1
CSVERGASGIRETQYF
>TRBJ2-4|TRBV7-9
CASSPVGVQNIQYF
>TRBJ1-4|TRBV7-9
CASSNLTGKLFF
>TRBJ2-1|TRBV30
CAWRHFGGYNEQFF
>TRBJ2-5|TRBV7-9
CASSLAGGQRVKTQYF
>TRBJ2-1|TRBV9
CASSPGHPYNEQFF
>TRBJ1-2|TRBV19
CASSEGKGYTF
>TRBJ2-7|TRBV15
CATSRDLGNEQYF
>TRBJ2-3|TRBV9
CASSVEGTVPDTQYF
>TRBJ2-1|TRBV28
CASSLRPGNEQFF
>TRBJ1-1|TRBV7-3
CASSFLRDTEAFF
>TRBJ2-3|TRBV27
CASSLVATPTDTQYF
>TRBJ2-2|TRBV9
CASSVVPEGTGELFF
>TRBJ2-5|TRBV6-2/TRBV6-3
CASRLRTSGRIQETQYF
>TRBJ2-7|TRBV20-1
CSALPARAGSSYEQYF
>TRBJ2-3|TRBV5-1
CASSWGAAANTDTQYF
>TRBJ1-5|TRBV20-1
CSAADSRLPQHF
>TRBJ2-1|TRBV11-2
CTSSPGRQSNEQFF
>TRBJ2-7|TRBV5-6
CASTTTDGYYEQYF
>TRBJ2-7|TRBV6-1
CASSVGTDTYEQYF
>TRBJ2-7|TRBV10-2
CASSGTNPKDHNEQYF
>TRBJ1-5|TRBV20-1
CSAREGQHSNQPQHF
>TRBJ2-3|TRBV12-3/TRBV12-4
CASSLGLAGALSRDTQYF
>TRBJ2-3|TRBV29-1
CSVDLSGSGTDTQYF
>TRBJ2-5|TRBV5-1
CASSFKGPQETQYF
>TRBJ2-3|TRBV29-1
CSVQLSADTQYF
>TRBJ2-5|TRBV7-9
CASSLAPGLGEETQYF
>TRBJ2-3|TRBV3-1
CASAREPLPLDTQYF
>TRBJ2-7|TRBV20-1
CSARSRGGYEQYF
>TRBJ2-3|TRBV6-2/TRBV6-3
CACRLAEFTDTQYF
>TRBJ1-4|TRBV7-8
CASAGGGREKLFF
>TRBJ2-1|TRBV24-1
CATSDPRVPYNEQFF
>TRBJ2-1|TRBV5-1
CASSLGSGNVDEQFF
>TRBJ2-1|TRBV28
CASSQLGWGPTYNEQFF
>TRBJ1-3|TRBV7-2
CASSLQGGGNTIYF
>TRBJ2-1|TRBV7-2
CASSLQGMASEQFF
>TRBJ2-3|TRBV14
CASSQREIWTDTQYF
>TRBJ2-2|TRBV5-4
CASSSRRGLGTGELFF
>TRBJ2-3|TRBV5-1
CASSSALTGGGIQSDTQYF
>TRBJ1-1|TRBV12-3/TRBV12-4
CASSLATGWTEAFF
>TRBJ2-1|TRBV6-1
CASSSRGRPPYNEQFF
>TRBJ1-2|TRBV29-1
CSVVVDIGPGYTF
>TRBJ2-3|TRBV20-1
CSARDSRGSTQYF
>TRBJ1-6|TRBV28
CASSRINSPLHF
>TRBJ1-4|TRBV30
CAWSILQGEKLFF
>TRBJ2-7|TRBV10-3
CAISEAGTGSYEQYF
>TRBJ2-3|TRBV20-1
CSARLGGSLGTDTQYF
>TRBJ1-2|TRBV18
CASSPGTEHGYTF
>TRBJ2-1|TRBV14
CASSLQGGPPGDNEQFF
>TRBJ2-7|TRBV15
CATSRDLAGASYEQYF
>TRBJ1-1|TRBV10-3
CAISESGGTTEAFF
>TRBJ1-1|TRBV12-5
CASVGTGGTEAFF
>TRBJ2-7|TRBV6-2/TRBV6-3
CASSYLGFYEQYF